The clone carrying this TCR beta chain has just a few counts. Its antigen is not identified. The sample's time point: persistent/refractory GD, antithyroid drugs over 5 years with positive TRAb. PBMC-extracted RNA yielded the TCR library. HTBI primers from iRepertoire and Arm-PCR of CDR3 regions yielded the TCR beta libraries. In TCRdb, the multiplex PCR reads were re-called with MiXCR into one record per CDR3 protein. The profile shows approximately 470,000 distinct CDR3 sequences, around 21% of them singletons. The sample comes from a study of regulatory T cells in long-lasting Graves disease. Broader study findings: A reduction in accuracy may have resulted from the small sample size.

This sample comprised peripheral blood mononuclear cells (PBMCs), obtained when the disease was refractory, from a patient treated with antithyroid drugs. The TCR comes from a female donor with Graves disease.

The CDR3 DNA reads TGTGCCAGCAAGGGAAGTACCTACGAGCAGTACTTC. Its protein product is CASKGSTYEQYF. The gene calls are TRBV27 and TRBJ2-7; D not resolved. V shed 7 bases and J shed 2 bases, with 9 bases lying between them. The germline V gene encodes CDR1 MNHEY and CDR2 SMNVEV (reference sequence). CDR3 length equals 12 residues.